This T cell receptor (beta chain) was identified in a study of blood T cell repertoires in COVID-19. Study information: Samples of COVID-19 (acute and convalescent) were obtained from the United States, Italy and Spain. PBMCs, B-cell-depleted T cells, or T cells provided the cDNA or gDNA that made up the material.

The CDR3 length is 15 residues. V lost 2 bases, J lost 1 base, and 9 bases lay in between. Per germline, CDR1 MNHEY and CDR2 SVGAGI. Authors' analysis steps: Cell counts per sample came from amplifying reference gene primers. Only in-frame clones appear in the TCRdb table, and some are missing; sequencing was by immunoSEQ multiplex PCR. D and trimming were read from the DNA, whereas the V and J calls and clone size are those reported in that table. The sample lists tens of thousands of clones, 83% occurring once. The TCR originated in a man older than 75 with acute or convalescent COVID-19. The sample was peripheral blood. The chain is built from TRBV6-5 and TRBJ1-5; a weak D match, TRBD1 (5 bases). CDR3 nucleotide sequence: TGTGCCAGCAGTTACGGAAGGGGAAGCAATCAGCCCCAGCATTTT. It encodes CASSYGRGSNQPQHF.